One T cell receptor (beta chain) is described in this entry. Its antigen is unknown. RNA transcripts gave rise to amplified TCR beta CDR3 regions. The TCR CDR3 first-round RT-PCR relied on the HTBI primer set. MiXCR was run by TCRdb on the multiplex PCR reads, yielding one entry per CDR3 protein. The data hold 400,000 to 600,000 distinct CDR3 sequences, with less than 25% observed a single time. The study defined stable Graves' hyperthyroidism as no ophthalmopathy progression within 18 months. Reasons for excluding patients were uncontrolled infection, other autoimmune disease, pregnancy or lactation. This record belongs to a study of T cells in Graves' hyperthyroidism and ophthalmopathy. Background on the study: Peripheral blood was obtained at initial diagnosis, preceding any treatment.

Broader study findings: The authors' 13 V-J model separated ophthalmopathy from stable hyperthyroidism.

With 1 base removed from V and 3 bases from J, the gap between germline ends came to 24 bases. Per the germline V gene, CDR1 is SGHNT and CDR2 is YENEEA. The CDR3 spans 20 residues. What was sequenced was blood. This clonotype originated in a man aged 18 to 29 with Graves' hyperthyroidism. The J gene is TRBJ2-2, the V gene TRBV11-3; D may be TRBD1 or TRBD2 (5 bases each). CDR3 nucleotide sequence: TGTGCCAGCAGCTTAGTTACTTGGAAACGGGCAGGGACCCACACCGGGGAGCTGTTTTTT. Amino acids: CASSLVTWKRAGTHTGELFF.